The text below deals with one T cell receptor beta chain. The target antigen is unknown. The sample is drawn from a study of cytomegalovirus exposure and HLA in healthy donors. Trimming took 4 bases from V and 0 from J, leaving 11 bases between them. The germline CDR1 and CDR2 sequences are MDHEN and SYDVKM. The CDR3 spans 15 residues. 13 Jbeta primers and 60 Vbeta primers were used for the PCR. Study processing details: Later reanalysis found 75 million to 95 million unique TCR beta chains, some 10 million of them shared. The table came from immunoSEQ multiplex PCR; TCRdb's copy has only in-frame clones and leaves some out. D and trimming come from the DNA, and the V and J calls and clone size come from that table. The table lists roughly 120,000 clones, 70% to 85% of them singletons, with roughly 13% in the top ten. Broader study findings: A reported reduction in N-insertions relative to the approximately 600-donor mean was seen in an Asian-associated ancestry cluster in a later analysis.

Sequenced sample: PBMCs. The sequence came from a woman aged 40-49 years in good health and CMV-seropositive. The V call is TRBV28, the J call TRBJ2-3, with D uncertain. The CDR3 loop is CASSSPSTSTDTQYF. As DNA, the CDR3 is TGTGCCAGCAGTTCCCCGAGTACTAGCACAGATACGCAGTATTTT.